The 17 T cell receptor beta chains reported below all come from one sample, sequenced in a study of T-cell memory formation after mild COVID-19. TCRdb passed the 5' RACE reads through MiXCR, listing each CDR3 protein once. The table has a few hundred thousand distinct CDR3 sequences, 20% to 25% seen once. The sequenced sample consisted of PBMCs or a T cell subset sorted from them (not recorded which). All receptors derive from a man aged 18-30 years who had mild COVID-19 (a few samples of this study predate the infection). Cell type and time point are not known.

This clonotype was observed a handful of times. The genes are TRBV30 and TRBJ2-4, with a tentative D call TRBD2 (6 bases). The CDR3 consists of 11 residues. CDR1 is GTSNPN and CDR2 is SVGIG in the germline V gene (reference sequence). Trimming cost V 0 bases and J 10 bases, with 7 bases left between them. The CDR3 is CAWSVGRIQYF. The CDR3 region has the DNA TGTGCCTGGAGTGTGGGGAGGATTCAGTACTTC.

The rearrangement uses TRBV20-1 and TRBJ1-2, with 8 positions matching TRBD1. The V gene end was trimmed by 3 bases and the J gene end by 6 bases; junction bases not matched to a gene: 18. Looked up from germline, CDR1 is DFQATT and CDR2 is SNEGSKA (reference sequence). The CDR3 spans 17 residues. The CDR3 DNA sequence: TGCAGTGCTAGTCCCATTGAAGGACAGGGATTCGACAATGGCTACACCTTC. This gives the protein CSASPIEGQGFDNGYTF.

This chain uses TRBV28 with TRBJ1-6, with a possible D match to TRBD1 (5 bases). This CDR3 comprises 16 residues. V gave up 7 bases and J gave up 2 bases, with 15 bases separating them. From germline, CDR1 is MDHEN and CDR2 SYDVKM. CDR3 nucleotide sequence: TGTGCCAGCACCGTTGGGGCCAGTGCCTATAATTCACCCCTCCACTTT. It codes for CASTVGASAYNSPLHF.

V and J are TRBV9 and TRBJ1-2, with TRBD1 matching 8 bases. CDR3 length: 14 amino acids. V lost 3 bases to trimming and J lost 3 bases; unmatched junction nucleotides: 4. CDR1 is SGDLS, CDR2 YYNGEE, per germline. CDR3 sequence: CASSGNRGDYGYTF. CDR3 nucleotides: TGTGCCAGCAGCGGCAACAGGGGGGACTATGGCTACACCTTC.

This clonotype was counted ten times or more. This chain joins TRBV15 and TRBJ2-6; no definite D call. The V gene lost 3 bases and the J gene lost 0 bases, with 9 bases spanning the gap. CDR1 and CDR2 (germline): LNHNV, YYDKDF (reference sequence). The CDR3 totals 16 residues. CDR3 loop: CATSRGRYSGANVLTF. DNA of the CDR3: TGTGCCACCAGCAGGGGCAGATACTCTGGGGCCAACGTCCTGACTTTC.

The V call is TRBV30, the J call TRBJ2-3; perhaps TRBD1 as D (5 bases). V was pared by 4 bases and J by 6 bases, with 5 bases between. This CDR3 is built from 10 residues. Germline loops: CDR1 GTSNPN, CDR2 SVGIG (reference sequence). CDR3 protein: CAWTGDTQYF. The CDR3, as DNA: TGTGCCTGGACAGGGGATACGCAGTATTTT.

This clonotype has at least ten counts. The rearrangement joins TRBV9 to TRBJ2-5, with D unresolved. Germline CDR1 and CDR2: SGDLS and YYNGEE. Trimming pared 2 bases from V and 3 bases from J, leaving 11 bases between. The CDR3 length is 14 residues. The DNA of the CDR3 is TGTGCCAGCAGCGTCGGACGGTATGAAGAGACCCAGTACTTC. Its translation is CASSVGRYEETQYF.

A few counts support this clonotype. The genes are TRBV20-1 and TRBJ1-5; D uncertain. CDR1 is DFQATT, CDR2 SNEGSKA, per germline (reference sequence). V gave up 0 bases and J gave up 6 bases, with 15 bases separating them. The CDR3 spans 15 residues. The CDR3 nucleotides are TGCAGTGCTAGAGATCGTCGGGGAACGGCTCAGCCCCAGCATTTT. Translation gives CSARDRRGTAQPQHF.

The chain joins TRBV19 to TRBJ2-3; a possible D gene is TRBD1 (5 bases). This CDR3 has 14 residues. Germline V lookup: CDR1 LNHDA, CDR2 SQIVND (reference sequence). V lost 2 bases, J lost 6 bases, and 12 bases lay in between. Here the CDR3 DNA reads TGTGCCAGTAGTATAAACCCCAGGGTCGATACGCAGTATTTT. Protein product: CASSINPRVDTQYF.

This clonotype was observed a single time. The V call is TRBV11-1, the J call TRBJ1-2, with 8 bases lining up with TRBD1. The V gene end was trimmed by 0 bases and the J gene end by 5 bases; junction bases not matched to a gene: 2. Germline-derived CDR1 and CDR2 are SGHAT and FQDESV (reference sequence). CDR3 length: 14 residues. The CDR3 loop is CASSLAGQAYGYTF. DNA for the CDR3: TGTGCCAGCAGCTTAGCGGGACAGGCGTATGGCTACACCTTC.

This sequence joins TRBV4-1 and TRBJ2-6; no reliable D call. The V end lost 4 bases, the J end lost 0 bases, and 16 bases lay between the germline ends. The CDR3 spans 18 residues. Looked up from germline, CDR1 is MGHRA and CDR2 is YSYEKL. CDR3 region: CASSLSARYLSGANVLTF. Written as DNA, the CDR3 is TGCGCCAGCAGCCTCTCGGCCAGGTATCTCTCTGGGGCCAACGTCCTGACTTTC.

The V call is TRBV12-3 or TRBV12-4, the J call TRBJ1-4; 9 nucleotides line up with TRBD1. This CDR3 is built from 16 residues. With V trimmed by 8 bases and J by 7 bases, 14 bases remained unmatched. The CDR3 DNA sequence: TGTGCCAGCGGGACAGGGTTTGTAGGTGTGGGTGAAAAACTGTTTTTT. It is translated as CASGTGFVGVGEKLFF.

In this sample, this clonotype turned up many times. The chain couples TRBV6-5 to TRBJ2-7, with D maybe TRBD1 (6 bases). V gave up 5 bases and J gave up 0 bases, with 8 bases separating them. This CDR3 has 13 residues. The germline V gene encodes CDR1 MNHEY and CDR2 SVGAGI. The CDR3 DNA sequence: TGTGCCAGCAGTGGGGACAACTCCTACGAGCAGTACTTC. As protein: CASSGDNSYEQYF.

The rearrangement links TRBV7-2 to TRBJ2-7; 7 nucleotides align to TRBD1. This CDR3 contains 13 residues. CDR1 is SGHTA, CDR2 FQGNSA, per germline. V lost 3 bases and J lost 2; bases outside the gene matches: 1. The CDR3 nucleotides are TGTGCCAGCAGCTTCCAGGGGGCCTACGAGCAGTACGTC. Translating it yields CASSFQGAYEQYV.

J is TRBJ1-1 and V is TRBV12-3 or TRBV12-4; a weak D match, TRBD1 (5 bases). The CDR3 loop spans 14 amino acids. Deletions cut 2 bases from V and 8 bases from J, with 15 bases between. The CDR3 coding sequence is TGTGCCAGCAGTTTACGGGACCTCCGAATAGAAGCTTTCTTT. As protein: CASSLRDLRIEAFF.

The CDR3 loop is CASSQGRKETQYF. For the CDR3, the DNA is TGCGCCAGCAGCCAGGGGAGGAAAGAGACCCAGTACTTC. The gene calls are TRBV4-1 and TRBJ2-5, with D perhaps TRBD2 (6 bases). The CDR3 is 13 residues long. V shed 3 bases and J shed 3 bases, with 8 bases lying between them. The V gene's germline CDR1 is MGHRA and CDR2 YSYEKL.

The rearrangement joins TRBV10-3 to TRBJ2-5; D is undetermined. Germline values: CDR1 ENHRY, CDR2 SYGVKD. The CDR3 consists of 10 residues. V was cut by 11 bases and J by 2 bases, with 6 bases left in between. The CDR3 loop reads CAAGQETQYF. DNA for the CDR3: TGTGCCGCCGGGCAAGAGACCCAGTACTTC.